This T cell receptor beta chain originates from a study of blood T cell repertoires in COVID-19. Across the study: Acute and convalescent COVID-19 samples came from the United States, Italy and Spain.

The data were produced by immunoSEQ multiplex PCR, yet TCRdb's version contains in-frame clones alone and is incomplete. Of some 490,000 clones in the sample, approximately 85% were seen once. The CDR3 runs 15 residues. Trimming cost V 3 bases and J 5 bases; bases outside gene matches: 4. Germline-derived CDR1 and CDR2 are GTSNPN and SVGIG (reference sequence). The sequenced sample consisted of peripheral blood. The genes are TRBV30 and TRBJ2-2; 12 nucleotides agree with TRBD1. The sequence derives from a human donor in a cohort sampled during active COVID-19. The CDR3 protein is CAWSGGQGATGELFF. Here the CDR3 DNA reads TGTGCCTGGAGCGGGGGACAGGGGGCAACCGGGGAGCTGTTTTTT.